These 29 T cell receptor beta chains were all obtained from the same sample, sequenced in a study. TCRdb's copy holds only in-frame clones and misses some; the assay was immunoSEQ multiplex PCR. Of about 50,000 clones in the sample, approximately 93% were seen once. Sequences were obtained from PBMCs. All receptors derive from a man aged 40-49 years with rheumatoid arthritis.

CDR3 in DNA: TGTGCCAGCAGCCACTTACGTCGGACAGGGGAAGAAGGAGAGCAGTACTTC. This encodes CASSHLRRTGEEGEQYF. The chain links TRBV3-1 (or the pseudogene TRBV3-2) to TRBJ2-7; 9 bases map to TRBD1. The CDR3 has 17 amino acids. Germline loops: CDR1 LGHDT, CDR2 YNNKEL (reference sequence). V shed 3 bases, J shed 7 bases, and the junction held 16 bases outside the gene matches.

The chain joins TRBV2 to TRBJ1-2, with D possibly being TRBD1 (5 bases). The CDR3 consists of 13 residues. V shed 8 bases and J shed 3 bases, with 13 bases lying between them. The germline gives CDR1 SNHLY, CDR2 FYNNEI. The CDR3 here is CASEERQYYGYTF. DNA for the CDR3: TGTGCCAGCGAAGAGAGACAGTACTATGGCTACACCTTC. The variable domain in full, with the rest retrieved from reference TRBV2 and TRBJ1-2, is EPEVTQTPSHQVTQMGQEVILRCVPISNHLYFYWYRQILGQKVEFLVSFYNNEISEKSEIFDDQFSVERPDGSNFTLKIRSTKLEDSAMYFCASEERQYYGYTFGSGTRLTVV.

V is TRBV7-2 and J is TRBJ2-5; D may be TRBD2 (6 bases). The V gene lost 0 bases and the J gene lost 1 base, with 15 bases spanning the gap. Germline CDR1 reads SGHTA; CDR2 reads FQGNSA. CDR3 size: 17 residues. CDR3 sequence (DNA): TGTGCCAGCAGCTTAGCTTACCGCGGGGCTACCCAAGAGACCCAGTACTTC. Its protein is CASSLAYRGATQETQYF.

CDR3 nucleotides: TGTGCCACCAGCAGAGCCGGGACAGCGAAATTGAACACTGAAGCTTTCTTT. As protein: CATSRAGTAKLNTEAFF. The J gene is TRBJ1-1, the V gene TRBV15; 7 nucleotides line up with TRBD1. V lost 1 base and J lost 0; bases outside the gene matches: 8. This CDR3 has 17 amino acids. Germline values: CDR1 LNHNV, CDR2 YYDKDF (reference sequence).

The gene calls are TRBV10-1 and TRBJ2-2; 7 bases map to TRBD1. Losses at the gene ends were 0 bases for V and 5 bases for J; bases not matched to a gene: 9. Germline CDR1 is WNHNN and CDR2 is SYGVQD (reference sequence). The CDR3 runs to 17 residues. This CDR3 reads CASSESSKGARTGELFF. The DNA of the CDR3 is TGCGCCAGCAGTGAGTCCTCCAAGGGGGCACGGACCGGGGAGCTGTTTTTT.

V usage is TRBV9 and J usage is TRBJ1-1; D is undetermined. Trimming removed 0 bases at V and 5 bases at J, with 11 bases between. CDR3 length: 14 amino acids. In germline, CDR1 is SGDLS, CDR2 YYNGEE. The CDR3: CASSVEETRTEAFF. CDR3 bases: TGTGCCAGCAGCGTAGAGGAGACTCGAACTGAAGCTTTCTTT.

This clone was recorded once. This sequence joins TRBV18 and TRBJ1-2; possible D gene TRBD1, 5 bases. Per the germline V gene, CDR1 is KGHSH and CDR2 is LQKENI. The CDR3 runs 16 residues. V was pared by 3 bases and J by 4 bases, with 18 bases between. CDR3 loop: CASSPTTLGEGYGYTF. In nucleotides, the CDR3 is TGTGCCAGCTCACCGACTACTTTGGGGGAGGGCTATGGCTACACCTTC.

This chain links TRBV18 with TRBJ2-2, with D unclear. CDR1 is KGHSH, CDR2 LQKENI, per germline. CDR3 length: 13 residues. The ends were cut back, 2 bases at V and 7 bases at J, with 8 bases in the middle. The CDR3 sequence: CASSPAIDGELFF. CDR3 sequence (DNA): TGTGCCAGCTCACCAGCGATCGACGGGGAGCTGTTTTTT.

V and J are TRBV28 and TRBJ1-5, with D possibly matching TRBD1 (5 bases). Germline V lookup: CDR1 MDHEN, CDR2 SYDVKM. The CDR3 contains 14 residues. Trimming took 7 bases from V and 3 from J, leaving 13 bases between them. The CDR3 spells CASTSPGDNQPQHF. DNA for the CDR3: TGTGCCAGCACTAGTCCGGGGGACAATCAGCCCCAGCATTTT.

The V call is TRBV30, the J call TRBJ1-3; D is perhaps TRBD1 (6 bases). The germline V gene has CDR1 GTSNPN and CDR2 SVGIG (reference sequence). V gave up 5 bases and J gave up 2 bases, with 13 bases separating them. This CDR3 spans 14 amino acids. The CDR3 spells CAWVGAGAGNTIYF. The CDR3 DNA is TGTGCCTGGGTTGGAGCAGGGGCTGGAAACACCATATATTTT.

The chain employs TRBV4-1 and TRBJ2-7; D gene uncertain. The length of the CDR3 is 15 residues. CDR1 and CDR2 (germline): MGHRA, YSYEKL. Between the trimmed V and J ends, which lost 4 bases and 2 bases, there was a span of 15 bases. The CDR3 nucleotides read TGCGCCAGCAGCCTCGTTCACCCGGCACCCTACGAGCAGTACTTC. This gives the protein CASSLVHPAPYEQYF.

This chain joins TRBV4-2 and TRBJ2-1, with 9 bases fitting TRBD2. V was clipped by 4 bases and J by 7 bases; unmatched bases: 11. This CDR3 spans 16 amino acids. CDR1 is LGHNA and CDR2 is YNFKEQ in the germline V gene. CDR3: CASSRLAGAGYNEQFF. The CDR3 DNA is TGTGCCAGCAGCCGATTAGCGGGGGCGGGTTATAATGAGCAGTTCTTC.

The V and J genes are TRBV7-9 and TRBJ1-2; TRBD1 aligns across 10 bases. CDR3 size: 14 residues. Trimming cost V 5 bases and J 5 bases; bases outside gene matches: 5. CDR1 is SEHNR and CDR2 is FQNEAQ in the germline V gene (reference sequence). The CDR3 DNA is TGTGCCAGCAGCCCACCGGGACAGGGGTATGGCTACACCTTC. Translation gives CASSPPGQGYGYTF.

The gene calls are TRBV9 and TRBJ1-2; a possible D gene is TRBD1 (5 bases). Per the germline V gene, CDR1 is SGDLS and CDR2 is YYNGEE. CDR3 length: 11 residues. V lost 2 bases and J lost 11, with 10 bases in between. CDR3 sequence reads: CASSVGGAYTF. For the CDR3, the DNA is TGTGCCAGCAGCGTGGGAGGGGCTTACACCTTC.

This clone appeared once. CDR3 protein: CASSQREGQETQYF. CDR3 coding DNA: TGTGCCAGCAGCCAGCGGGAGGGACAAGAGACCCAGTACTTC. The rearrangement joins TRBV7-8 to TRBJ2-5; TRBD2 agrees at 10 bases. With V trimmed by 5 bases and J by 2 bases, 2 bases remained unmatched. Germline-derived CDR1 and CDR2 are SGHVS and FQNEAQ. This CDR3 is 14 amino acids long.

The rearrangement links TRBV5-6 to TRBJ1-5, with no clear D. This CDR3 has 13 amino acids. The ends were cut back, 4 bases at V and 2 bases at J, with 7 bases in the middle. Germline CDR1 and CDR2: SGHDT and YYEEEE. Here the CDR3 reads CASSPGGNQPQHF. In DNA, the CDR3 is TGTGCCAGCAGCCCCGGGGGCAATCAGCCCCAGCATTTT.

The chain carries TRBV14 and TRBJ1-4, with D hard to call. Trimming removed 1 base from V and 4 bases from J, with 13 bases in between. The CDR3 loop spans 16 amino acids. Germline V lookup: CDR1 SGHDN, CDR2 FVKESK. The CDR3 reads CASSQGILVFNEKLFF. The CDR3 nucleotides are TGTGCCAGCAGCCAAGGAATATTGGTCTTTAATGAAAAACTGTTTTTT.

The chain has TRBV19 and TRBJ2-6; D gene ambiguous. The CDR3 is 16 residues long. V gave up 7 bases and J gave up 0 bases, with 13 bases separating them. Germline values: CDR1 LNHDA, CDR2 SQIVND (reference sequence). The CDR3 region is CASTAGPDSGANVLTF. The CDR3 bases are TGTGCCAGTACCGCTGGGCCGGACTCTGGGGCCAACGTCCTGACTTTC.

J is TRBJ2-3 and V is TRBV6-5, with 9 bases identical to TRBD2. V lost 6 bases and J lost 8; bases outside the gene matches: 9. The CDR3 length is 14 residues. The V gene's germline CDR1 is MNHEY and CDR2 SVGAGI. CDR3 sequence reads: CASRGTSLFGTQYF. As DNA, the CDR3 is TGTGCCAGCAGGGGGACTAGCTTGTTCGGTACGCAGTATTTT.

The CDR3 spells CASSGDSNTEAFF. CDR3 coding DNA: TGTGCCAGCAGCGGGGACAGCAACACTGAAGCTTTCTTT. The rearrangement links TRBV2 to TRBJ1-1; 7 bases fit TRBD1. The germline V gene encodes CDR1 SNHLY and CDR2 FYNNEI. The J segment lost 2 bases and the V segment lost 6 bases, leaving 3 bases of the junction unmatched. CDR3 size: 13 residues.

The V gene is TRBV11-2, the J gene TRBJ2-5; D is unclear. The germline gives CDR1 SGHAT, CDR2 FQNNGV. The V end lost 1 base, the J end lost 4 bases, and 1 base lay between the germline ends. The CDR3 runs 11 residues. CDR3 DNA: TGTGCCAGCAGCTTAGCAGAGACCCAGTACTTC. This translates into CASSLAETQYF.

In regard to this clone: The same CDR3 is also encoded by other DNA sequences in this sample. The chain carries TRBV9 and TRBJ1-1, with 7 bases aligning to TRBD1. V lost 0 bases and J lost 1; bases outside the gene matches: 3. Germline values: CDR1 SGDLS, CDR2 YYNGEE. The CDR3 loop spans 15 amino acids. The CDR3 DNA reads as TGTGCCAGCAGCGTAGGACAGGGCCGGAACACTGAAGCTTTCTTT. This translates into CASSVGQGRNTEAFF.

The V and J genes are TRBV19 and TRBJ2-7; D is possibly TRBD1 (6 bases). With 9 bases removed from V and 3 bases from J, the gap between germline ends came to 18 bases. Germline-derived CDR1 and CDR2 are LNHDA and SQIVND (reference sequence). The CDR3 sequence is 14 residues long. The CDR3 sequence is CASSQRQEFYEQYF. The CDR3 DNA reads TGTGCCAGCTCACAACGACAGGAATTCTACGAGCAGTACTTC.

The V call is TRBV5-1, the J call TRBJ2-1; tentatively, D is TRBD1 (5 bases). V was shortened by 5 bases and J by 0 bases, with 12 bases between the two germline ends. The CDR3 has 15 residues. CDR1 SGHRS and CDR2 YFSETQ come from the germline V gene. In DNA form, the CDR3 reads TGCGCCAGCAGACAACAGGCGAGCTCCTACAATGAGCAGTTCTTC. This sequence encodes CASRQQASSYNEQFF. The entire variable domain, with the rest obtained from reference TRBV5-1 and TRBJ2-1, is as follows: KAGVTQTPRYLIKTRGQQVTLSCSPISGHRSVSWYQQTPGQGLQFLFEYFSETQRNKGNFPGRFSGRQFSNSRSEMNVSTLELGDSALYLCASRQQASSYNEQFFGPGTRLTVL.

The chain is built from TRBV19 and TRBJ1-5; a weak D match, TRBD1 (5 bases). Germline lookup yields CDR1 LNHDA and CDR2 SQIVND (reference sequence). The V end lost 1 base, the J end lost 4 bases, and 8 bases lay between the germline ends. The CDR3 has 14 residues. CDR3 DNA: TGTGCCAGTAGTATAGTACGGGGGAATCAGCCCCAGCATTTT. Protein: CASSIVRGNQPQHF.

The CDR3 DNA is TGTGCCAGCAGTTACGGAGACAGGCGATGGAACACTGAAGCTTTCTTT. Amino acids: CASSYGDRRWNTEAFF. The gene calls are TRBV6-5 and TRBJ1-1; D possibly corresponds to TRBD1 (6 bases). Per germline, CDR1 MNHEY and CDR2 SVGAGI. The CDR3 sequence is 16 residues long. V was trimmed by 2 bases and J by 1 base, leaving 14 bases between them.

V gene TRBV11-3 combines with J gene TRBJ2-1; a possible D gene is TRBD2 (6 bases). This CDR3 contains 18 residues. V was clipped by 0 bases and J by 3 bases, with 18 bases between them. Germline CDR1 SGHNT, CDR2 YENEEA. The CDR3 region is CASSLDSSGSGIYNEQFF. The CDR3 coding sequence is TGTGCCAGCAGCTTAGATTCTTCCGGGAGCGGCATCTACAATGAGCAGTTCTTC.

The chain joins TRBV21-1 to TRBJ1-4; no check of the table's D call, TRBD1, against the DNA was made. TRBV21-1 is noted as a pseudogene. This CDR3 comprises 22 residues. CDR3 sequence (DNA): TGTGCCAGCAGCAAATGGAGCCACAGGGACAGTTACATCGGTGCAACTAATGAAAAACTGTTTTTT. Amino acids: CASSKWSHRDSYIGATNEKLFF.

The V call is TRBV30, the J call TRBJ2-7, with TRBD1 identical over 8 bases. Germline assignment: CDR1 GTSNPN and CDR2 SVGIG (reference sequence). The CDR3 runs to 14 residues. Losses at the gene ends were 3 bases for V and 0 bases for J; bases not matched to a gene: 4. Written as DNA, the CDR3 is TGTGCCTGGAGAGGACAGGGAAGCTCCTACGAGCAGTACTTC. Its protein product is CAWRGQGSSYEQYF.